This is a list of T cell receptor beta chains from one sample in a study of shared clonotypes between healthy human individuals. TCRdb's copy holds only in-frame clones and misses some; the assay was immunoSEQ multiplex PCR. The table lists about 2 million clones, roughly 95% of them singletons. Sequencing was carried out using naive CD4+ T cells sorted from blood. These receptors all come from a man aged 18 to 30 in good health. Each CDR3 is given with its conserved first and last residue. A D gene is named only where the DNA matches it firmly. Clone size is not always given. Where it is, it says once, few, many or a class for expanded clones.

V gene	CDR3 length	J gene	D gene	clone size	CDR3 DNA	CDR3 protein
TRBV5-6	15	TRBJ1-1	NA	NA	TGTGCCAGCAGCTTGGCTTTAGCGACGGCCGATGGGACTTTCTTT	CASSLALATADGTFF
TRBV18	15	TRBJ1-1	TRBD1	NA	TGTGCCAGCTCACAACTGACAGGGGTGAACACTGAAGCTTTCTTT	CASSQLTGVNTEAFF
TRBV28	14	TRBJ2-7	NA	NA	TGTGCCAGCAGTTTAGTTCAGGGCGGTGCCGAGCAGTACTTC	CASSLVQGGAEQYF
TRBV7-9	12	TRBJ1-2	NA	NA	TGTGCCAGCAGCTTTAATCCAGAAGGCTACACCTTC	CASSFNPEGYTF
TRBV14	16	TRBJ2-7	TRBD2	NA	TGTGCCAGCAGTTACGGGACTAGCGGGAGGATATACGAGCAGTACTTC	CASSYGTSGRIYEQYF
TRBV30	12	TRBJ1-5	NA	NA	TGTGCCTGGAATAGCGGCCCGGGTCCCCAGCATTTT	CAWNSGPGPQHF
TRBV6-6	15	TRBJ1-1	NA	NA	TGTGCCAGCAGTCCCGATCGCACATTTTACGCTGAAGCTTTCTTT	CASSPDRTFYAEAFF
TRBV29-1	15	TRBJ2-3	NA	NA	TGCAGCGTTAAGGGAGACTCCCGTCCGACAGATACGCAGTATTTT	CSVKGDSRPTDTQYF
TRBV5-1	17	TRBJ1-3	NA	NA	TGCGCCAGCAGCTTGGCCGGTGGGCAGGGAAATGGAAACACCATATATTTT	CASSLAGGQGNGNTIYF
TRBV6-1	11	TRBJ1-3	NA	NA	TGTGCCAGCAGTTATCTAAACACCATATATTTT	CASSYLNTIYF
TRBV19	14	TRBJ1-4	NA	few	TGTGCCAGTAGTTGGACAGCAACTAATGAAAAACTGTTTTTT	CASSWTATNEKLFF
TRBV4-2	15	TRBJ2-5	TRBD2	NA	TGTGCCAGCAGCCAAGGATCTAGCGGGGAAGAGACCCAGTACTTC	CASSQGSSGEETQYF
TRBV9	13	TRBJ2-5	NA	NA	TGTGCCAGCAGCGTAGGCGGGAAGGTGACCCAGTACTTC	CASSVGGKVTQYF
TRBV30	16	TRBJ1-2	NA	NA	TGTGCCTGGAACGTATGGGGGGCATCTGTGGTGCGGGGCTACACCTTC	CAWNVWGASVVRGYTF
TRBV5-4	14	TRBJ1-6	NA	NA	TGTGCCAGCAGCTTATGGGAGAATAATTCACCCCTCCACTTT	CASSLWENNSPLHF
TRBV5-6	14	TRBJ2-5	NA	NA	TGTGCCAGCAGCTCAGCGAGGTCCGGGGAGACCCAGTACTTC	CASSSARSGETQYF
TRBV11-2	15	TRBJ2-7	NA	NA	TGTGCCAGCAGCGGCCTTGCGGGGGCCTCCTACGAGCAGTACTTC	CASSGLAGASYEQYF
TRBV5-4	14	TRBJ2-5	NA	NA	TGTGCCAGCAGCTCTGGGCCTATTCCCGGGACGGAGTACTTC	CASSSGPIPGTEYF
TRBV29-1	14	TRBJ1-4	NA	NA	TGCAGCGTTTTTTTATCTGCAACTAATGAAAAACTGTTTTTT	CSVFLSATNEKLFF
TRBV30	16	TRBJ1-5	NA	NA	TGTGCCTGGAGTGTACATTGGGGTAATAGCAATCAGCCCCAGCATTTT	CAWSVHWGNSNQPQHF
TRBV9	14	TRBJ2-3	NA	NA	TGTGCCAGCAGCGTTACTAGTCACACAGATACGCAGTATTTT	CASSVTSHTDTQYF
TRBV19	13	TRBJ1-6	NA	NA	TGTGCCAGTAGGGACGCGAATAATTCACCCCTCCACTTT	CASRDANNSPLHF
TRBV5-1	11	TRBJ2-7	NA	NA	TGCGCCAGCAGCTCATCCGGGAGACAGTACTTC	CASSSSGRQYF
TRBV28	13	TRBJ2-3	NA	NA	TGTGCCAGCCGCAGGGGGGGCACAGATACGCAGTATTTT	CASRRGGTDTQYF
TRBV5-1	14	TRBJ2-3	TRBD1	NA	TGCGCCAGCAGCTACGGACAGGGCACAGATACGCAGTATTTT	CASSYGQGTDTQYF
TRBV7-2	14	TRBJ2-7	NA	NA	TGTGCCAGCAGCTTAGGGGGCCTACAGGACGAGCAGTACTTC	CASSLGGLQDEQYF
TRBV28	20	TRBJ2-1	TRBD2	NA	TGTGCCAGCAGCCTATTAATCATGACTAGCGGGGGCCCTTCCCCGGTTGAGCAGTTCTTC	CASSLLIMTSGGPSPVEQFF
TRBV27	13	TRBJ1-4	NA	NA	TGTGCCAGCAGGGACACAGGGAAGGAAAAACTGTTTTTT	CASRDTGKEKLFF
TRBV30	15	TRBJ1-6	TRBD1	few	TGTGCCTGGAGTGTACGCAGGGGGCGAGGATCACCCCTCCACTTT	CAWSVRRGRGSPLHF
TRBV11-3	16	TRBJ2-2	NA	NA	TGTGCCAGCAGCTCACAACCATTATCGAACACCGGGGAGCTGTTTTTT	CASSSQPLSNTGELFF
TRBV5-1	13	TRBJ1-4	TRBD1	once	TGCGCCAGCAGATTGAACAGGGGAGAAAAACTGTTTTTT	CASRLNRGEKLFF
TRBV7-2	18	TRBJ2-7	TRBD2	NA	TGTGCCAGCAGCTTCCGACCGGGACTAGTGGGACACTCCTACGAGCAGTACTTC	CASSFRPGLVGHSYEQYF